Judged by abundance, the clone carrying this T cell receptor beta chain is medium-sized. Antigen: not known. The template was genomic DNA from peripheral blood, not RNA. The data were obtained in a study of T cell repertoires in aging, cancer and after chemotherapy. On the study more broadly: Glioblastoma patients receiving temozolomide-based therapy gave paired samples before and after chemotherapy. The study's findings and limits: Rebound thymic output was suggested by rising median generation probability during chemotherapy in each cancer cohort. The repertoire data cannot show anything about immunological memory following chemotherapy. Loss of evenness, beyond lost richness, contributed to age-related TCR diversity decline in cancer patients.

Rearranged V-D-J TRB sequences were amplified with a mixed TRB-A/B primer pool. Each CDR3 protein is one row after TCRdb ran MiXCR on the multiplex PCR reads. This table holds roughly 3,100 distinct CDR3 sequences, under 30% found once. This TCR came from a human donor with a solid tumor. The material sequenced was blood.

The DNA for the CDR3 is TGCAGCGCCAGAGGACAGGGGGGAACCGGGGAGCTGTTTTTT. Encoded protein: CSARGQGGTGELFF. The V gene is TRBV29-1, the J gene TRBJ2-2, with 10 bases matching TRBD1. The CDR3 is 14 residues long. Unmatched junction bases numbered 7, after V lost 7 bases and J lost 5 bases. Germline V CDR1 and CDR2: SQVTM, ANQGSEA.